This T cell receptor (beta chain) appears in the sequencing data of a study of T cells after posttransplantation cyclophosphamide. The naive gate required viable CD3+CD4+ or CD3+CD8+ cells with CCR7+CD45RA+CD45RO-CD95-CD27+CD28+ phenotype. Assay used: immunoSEQ multiplex PCR; TCRdb lists only in-frame clones, some missing. The table shows about 31,000 clones, with 91% occurring only once. This CDR3 has 16 residues. V lost 1 base, J lost 2 bases, and 13 bases lay in between. Germline CDR1 and CDR2: SGHVS and FNYEAQ. This clonotype was sampled from a man aged 25 to 40 in good health and a related stem cell transplant donor. Sequencing was performed on naive CD4+ T cells sorted from blood. The chain recombines TRBV7-6 with TRBJ2-3; TRBD2 might be the D (6 bases). The CDR3 spells CASSLDLGDFTDTQYF. The CDR3 bases are TGTGCCAGCAGCTTAGACTTGGGGGACTTCACAGATACGCAGTATTTT. The full variable domain, with the rest looked up from reference TRBV7-6 and TRBJ2-3, is GAGVSQSPRYKVTKRGQDVALRCDPISGHVSLYWYRQALGQGPEFLTYFNYEAQQDKSGLPNDRFSAERPEGSISTLTIQRTEQRDSAMYRCASSLDLGDFTDTQYFGPGTRLTVL.